Below are 30 T cell receptor beta chains sequenced from a single sample in a study of cytomegalovirus exposure and HLA in healthy donors. PCR involved 60 Vbeta and 13 Jbeta primers. The assay was immunoSEQ multiplex PCR, and TCRdb's table has in-frame clones only and misses some. The repertoire holds tens of thousands of clones, with approximately 79% as singletons. The sequencing sample was made of PBMCs. These receptors were taken from a woman aged 40 to 49 in good health and CMV-seropositive.

V gene TRBV28 combines with J gene TRBJ2-7, with 10 positions matching TRBD2. This CDR3 has 15 residues. After removal of 6 bases from V and 5 bases from J, the junction contained 10 bases not matched to a gene. Germline CDR1 reads MDHEN; CDR2 reads SYDVKM. CDR3 in amino acids: CASSRYGTSENEQYF. For the CDR3, the DNA is TGTGCCAGCAGCCGATACGGGACTAGCGAAAACGAGCAGTACTTC.

The DNA for the CDR3 is TGTGCCAGCAGCTTCCGGGTAAGCTCCTACAATGAGCAGTTCTTC. Translating gives CASSFRVSSYNEQFF. V usage is TRBV11-3 and J usage is TRBJ2-1; D is unresolved. Germline loops: CDR1 SGHNT, CDR2 YENEEA. Trimming removed 3 bases from V and 0 bases from J, with 9 bases in between. This CDR3 has 15 residues.

The chain uses TRBV30 and TRBJ2-1; 9 positions agree with TRBD1. CDR3 length equals 14 residues. The J segment lost 4 bases and the V segment lost 1 base, leaving 2 bases of the junction unmatched. The germline gives CDR1 GTSNPN, CDR2 SVGIG (reference sequence). CDR3 region: CAWSAGQGYNEQFF. The CDR3 DNA reads TGTGCCTGGAGTGCGGGACAGGGTTACAATGAGCAGTTCTTC.

The rearrangement uses TRBV27 and TRBJ1-1; no reliable D call. The V and J ends lost 5 bases and 3 bases respectively, with 10 bases between them. The CDR3 spans 13 residues. CDR1 is MNHEY and CDR2 is SMNVEV in the germline V gene (reference sequence). CDR3 nucleotide sequence: TGTGCCAGCAGTATGATGAGAGACACTGAAGCTTTCTTT. Translation gives CASSMMRDTEAFF.

Only a few counts were recorded for this clone. The chain employs TRBV2 and TRBJ1-2; TRBD1 matches at 8 bases. Germline V CDR1 and CDR2: SNHLY, FYNNEI. This CDR3 has 17 residues. V shed 3 bases and J 2 bases; nucleotides not matched to a gene: 11. The CDR3 nucleotides read TGTGCCAGCAGTGACGGGGGCAGGGGGCGTCAGAACTATGGCTACACCTTC. Translating it yields CASSDGGRGRQNYGYTF.

The gene calls are TRBV30 and TRBJ1-6, with a possible D match to TRBD1 (5 bases). The CDR3 is 12 residues long. Germline assignment: CDR1 GTSNPN and CDR2 SVGIG (reference sequence). The germline V and J ends were trimmed by 3 bases and 5 bases, with 5 bases remaining between them. This CDR3 is CAWRDNNSPLHF. The CDR3 DNA is TGTGCCTGGAGGGACAATAATTCACCCCTCCACTTT.

The chain employs TRBV2 and TRBJ2-7; a weak D match, TRBD1 (6 bases). CDR3 size: 13 residues. Germline CDR1 SNHLY, CDR2 FYNNEI. Trimming took off 4 bases at V and 5 bases at J, with 12 bases between the two ends. The CDR3 DNA follows: TGTGCCAGCAGTGTACAGGGTTATGACGAGCAGTACTTC. Translated: CASSVQGYDEQYF.

The chain has TRBV27 and TRBJ1-1; unclear D gene. Germline V gives CDR1 MNHEY, CDR2 SMNVEV (reference sequence). There are 13 residues in the CDR3. V gave up 0 bases and J gave up 5 bases, with 7 bases separating them. CDR3 DNA sequence: TGTGCCAGCAGTTTATCGAGGATGACTGAAGCTTTCTTT. This encodes CASSLSRMTEAFF.

The rearrangement joins TRBV27 to TRBJ2-2; 7 bases agree with TRBD1. Germline V gene sequence: CDR1 MNHEY, CDR2 SMNVEV (reference sequence). CDR3 size: 16 residues. V gave up 3 bases and J gave up 1 base; unmatched junction bases: 5. CDR3 bases: TGTGCCAGCAGTTTGGGCAGGGGGTTGAACACCGGGGAGCTGTTTTTT. Its translation is CASSLGRGLNTGELFF.

The chain has TRBV5-1 and TRBJ2-7; a possible D gene is TRBD1 (5 bases). CDR3 length: 14 residues. V dropped 0 bases and J dropped 6 bases, with 13 bases sitting between them. From germline, CDR1 is SGHRS and CDR2 YFSETQ. The CDR3 here is CASSLVQGSSEQYF. The CDR3 coding sequence is TGCGCCAGCAGCTTGGTTCAGGGATCGTCCGAGCAGTACTTC. The full variable domain, its missing parts supplied by reference TRBV5-1 and TRBJ2-7, is KAGVTQTPRYLIKTRGQQVTLSCSPISGHRSVSWYQQTPGQGLQFLFEYFSETQRNKGNFPGRFSGRQFSNSRSEMNVSTLELGDSALYLCASSLVQGSSEQYFGPGTRLTVT.

The chain uses TRBV7-6 and TRBJ2-3; possibly TRBD1 for D (6 bases). Per germline, CDR1 SGHVS and CDR2 FNYEAQ. V shed 2 bases and J shed 4 bases, with 16 bases lying between them. This CDR3 has 16 residues. CDR3 DNA: TGTGCCAGCAGCTTAACGACAGGCGCAGGATCAGATACGCAGTATTTT. Its translation: CASSLTTGAGSDTQYF.

The chain carries TRBV6-6 and TRBJ1-1; TRBD1 agrees at 10 bases. The CDR3 has 16 residues. The V segment lost 5 bases and the J segment 4 bases; nucleotides outside the gene matches: 10. Germline V gene lookup returns CDR1 MNHNY and CDR2 SVGAGI (reference sequence). The CDR3 loop reads CASSQGTGAGATEAFF. CDR3 coding DNA: TGTGCCAGCAGTCAGGGGACAGGGGCAGGCGCCACTGAAGCTTTCTTT.

V usage is TRBV5-1 and J usage is TRBJ2-3; TRBD1 agrees at 9 bases. This CDR3 comprises 14 residues. J gave up 6 bases and V 0 bases, and 2 bases lay outside the gene matches. Germline assignment: CDR1 SGHRS and CDR2 YFSETQ. The CDR3 sequence: CASSLGDRDDTQYF. The CDR3, as DNA: TGCGCCAGCAGCTTGGGGGACAGGGACGATACGCAGTATTTT.

This chain joins TRBV7-8 and TRBJ1-1; possible D gene TRBD1, 5 bases. V gave up 1 base and J gave up 0 bases, with 12 bases separating them. This CDR3 is built from 16 residues. Germline lookup yields CDR1 SGHVS and CDR2 FQNEAQ. The CDR3 sequence is CASSLVWGTLNTEAFF. CDR3 DNA sequence: TGTGCCAGCAGCTTAGTATGGGGCACTTTGAACACTGAAGCTTTCTTT.

The table lists this clone with a few counts. This rearrangement joins TRBV4-1 to TRBJ2-1; D is perhaps TRBD2 (5 bases). V lost 5 bases to trimming and J lost 6 bases, with 11 bases between them. This CDR3 comprises 13 residues. Per germline, CDR1 MGHRA and CDR2 YSYEKL. CDR3 loop: CASSLREINEQFF. The CDR3 DNA reads as TGCGCCAGCAGCTTACGGGAAATCAATGAGCAGTTCTTC.

The CDR3 loop is CASSQEGTGLTDTQYF. CDR3 nucleotide sequence: TGTGCCAGCAGCCAAGAAGGGACAGGGCTCACAGATACGCAGTATTTT. The gene calls are TRBV4-2 and TRBJ2-3; TRBD1 agrees at 9 bases. V gave up 0 bases and J gave up 2 bases; unmatched junction bases: 3. The CDR3 is made up of 16 amino acids. CDR1 is LGHNA and CDR2 is YNFKEQ in the germline V gene.

The chain combines TRBV5-1 with TRBJ1-2; D not certain. V was cut by 7 bases and J by 8 bases, with 18 bases left in between. This CDR3 contains 13 residues. The germline gives CDR1 SGHRS, CDR2 YFSETQ. The CDR3 coding sequence is TGCGCCAGCGCGTGGACGGGAGGCGGAGGCTACACCTTC. This sequence encodes CASAWTGGGGYTF.

This chain links TRBV27 with TRBJ1-1; TRBD1 aligns across 10 bases. J gave up 11 bases and V 6 bases, and 15 bases lay outside the gene matches. The CDR3 extends over 15 amino acids. The germline V gene has CDR1 MNHEY and CDR2 SMNVEV (reference sequence). The CDR3, as DNA: TGTGCCAGCAGAGAGCGGACAGGGGGTATAGGTAGGGCTTTCTTT. This codes for CASRERTGGIGRAFF.

The J gene is TRBJ2-5, the V gene TRBV5-6; the D is unclear. V lost 4 bases to trimming and J lost 1 base, with 14 bases between them. The CDR3 covers 15 residues. Germline CDR1 is SGHDT and CDR2 is YYEEEE. DNA of the CDR3: TGTGCCAGCAGCCCAATATACTCGGGCCAAGAGACCCAGTACTTC. This translates into CASSPIYSGQETQYF.

The chain has TRBV15 and TRBJ1-4, with D unclear. V was cut by 0 bases and J by 7 bases, with 6 bases left in between. The length of the CDR3 is 13 residues. Looked up from germline, CDR1 is LNHNV and CDR2 is YYDKDF (reference sequence). CDR3: CATSREKREKLFF. The CDR3 bases are TGTGCCACCAGCAGAGAAAAGCGTGAAAAACTGTTTTTT.

In DNA, the CDR3 is TGCGCCAGCAGCCAAGATTTAGGGGAGGATGGCTACACCTTC. This sequence encodes CASSQDLGEDGYTF. V gene TRBV4-1 combines with J gene TRBJ1-2, with D possibly TRBD1 on 5 matching bases. CDR1 and CDR2 from the germline V gene are MGHRA and YSYEKL. Deletions cut 0 bases from V and 6 bases from J, with 11 bases between. CDR3 length: 14 amino acids.

This rearrangement joins TRBV18 to TRBJ2-5; 8 nucleotides match TRBD1. CDR3 size: 16 residues. V dropped 4 bases and J dropped 4; count of bases not matched to a gene: 11. Looked up from germline, CDR1 is KGHSH and CDR2 is LQKENI. Written as DNA, the CDR3 is TGTGCCAGCTCACATAACCCGACAGGGGTGTTAGAGACCCAGTACTTC. Translating gives CASSHNPTGVLETQYF.

J is TRBJ1-6 and V is TRBV6-1; D gene uncertain. The germline V gene encodes CDR1 MNHNS and CDR2 SASEGT. The CDR3 covers 18 residues. Trimming cost V 2 bases and J 10 bases, with 24 bases left between them. CDR3 region: CASSESPFYSPPGSPLHF. For the CDR3, the DNA is TGTGCCAGCAGTGAAAGTCCCTTTTACAGTCCCCCGGGGTCACCCCTCCACTTT.

The chain recombines TRBV28 with TRBJ2-7, with 7 nucleotides matching TRBD1. This CDR3 comprises 15 residues. Germline V gene lookup returns CDR1 MDHEN and CDR2 SYDVKM. V shed 4 bases and J 2 bases; nucleotides not matched to a gene: 8. The CDR3 loop is CASSSPGTATYEQYF. For the CDR3, the DNA is TGTGCCAGCAGTTCACCCGGGACAGCGACCTACGAGCAGTACTTC.

The chain carries TRBV2 and TRBJ1-4; 9 bases agree with TRBD1. J was trimmed by 4 bases and V by 11 bases; bases with no gene match: 2. Germline assignment: CDR1 SNHLY and CDR2 FYNNEI. The length of the CDR3 is 12 residues. The CDR3 reads CASGQGNEKLFF. The CDR3 DNA follows: TGTGCCTCGGGACAGGGTAATGAAAAACTGTTTTTT.

This chain uses TRBV13 with TRBJ2-7; no definite D call. The ends were cut back, 1 base at V and 5 bases at J, with 3 bases in the middle. CDR3 length equals 11 residues. The germline gives CDR1 PRHDT, CDR2 FYEKMQ (reference sequence). The CDR3 spells CASSLDNEQYF. The CDR3 DNA follows: TGTGCCAGCAGCTTAGATAACGAGCAGTACTTC.

The J gene is TRBJ1-3, the V gene TRBV6-1; unclear D gene. Between the trimmed V and J ends, which lost 5 bases and 3 bases, there was a span of 14 bases. CDR1 MNHNS and CDR2 SASEGT come from the germline V gene. The CDR3 runs 15 residues. The CDR3 sequence: CASSPPTGHGNTIYF. The DNA for the CDR3 is TGTGCCAGCAGTCCCCCGACTGGCCATGGAAACACCATATATTTT.

This clone appeared a single time. The gene calls are TRBV10-3 and TRBJ2-7; D gene unclear. The CDR3 covers 12 residues. From germline, CDR1 is ENHRY and CDR2 SYGVKD. Trimming took 0 bases from V and 3 from J, leaving 3 bases between them. The CDR3 DNA follows: TGTGCCATCAGTGAGTCGAGCTACGAGCAGTACTTC. Translation gives CAISESSYEQYF.

The CDR3 DNA sequence: TGTGCCAGCAGCTTAGAACACGCGGGACGGAAGAGCTCCTACGAGCAGTACTTC. This gives the protein CASSLEHAGRKSSYEQYF. The chain carries TRBV7-8 and TRBJ2-7; tentatively, D is TRBD2 (6 bases). Trimming took 1 base from V and 0 from J, leaving 19 bases between them. Germline V lookup: CDR1 SGHVS, CDR2 FQNEAQ. The CDR3 extends over 18 amino acids.

V is TRBV5-4 and J is TRBJ1-1; weak D call: TRBD1 (5 bases). Germline V CDR1 and CDR2: SGHNT, YYREEE (reference sequence). V dropped 2 bases and J dropped 3 bases, with 11 bases sitting between them. The CDR3 spans 14 residues. CDR3 amino acids: CASSFYTGDTEAFF. CDR3 DNA sequence: TGTGCCAGCAGCTTTTATACGGGGGACACTGAAGCTTTCTTT.